This TCR beta chain is drawn from a study of blood T cell repertoires in COVID-19. About the research overall: Spain, Italy and the United States supplied samples that represented acute and convalescent COVID-19. PBMCs, B-cell-depleted T cells, or T cells were the source of the cDNA or gDNA that made up the material.

Germline V lookup: CDR1 SGHTA, CDR2 FQGTGA. This CDR3 contains 13 residues. V trimming: 6 bases; J trimming: 4 bases; junction bases outside the gene matches: 3. A few counts support this clone. In the authors' methods: Amplification with reference gene primers provided the estimates of nucleated cell counts. Produced via immunoSEQ multiplex PCR; TCRdb's table is partial and in-frame only. The V and J calls and the clone size are those of that table, but D and trimming were determined from the DNA. This repertoire shows 46,000 or so clones, less than 85% found once; its top ten account for 10% to 15%.

The V and J genes are TRBV7-3 and TRBJ1-1; TRBD1 matches 9 bases. The sequencing sample was made of peripheral blood. The receptor comes from a human donor in a cohort sampled during active COVID-19. The CDR3 nucleotides read TGTGCCAGCAGGCCGACAGGGGGCACTGAAGCTTTCTTT. Amino acids: CASRPTGGTEAFF.